This entry lists 8 T cell receptor beta chains sequenced from one sample in a study of T cells after yellow fever vaccination. TCRdb fed the 5' RACE reads into MiXCR, producing one record per CDR3 protein. Among about 340,000 distinct CDR3 sequences, roughly 8.7% were seen once, and the ten largest hold approximately 19%. The specimen comprised PBMCs, sampled on the day of the first yellow fever vaccination. These TCRs come from a man aged 18 to 29 who received the YFV17D yellow fever vaccine.

The J gene is TRBJ2-7, the V gene TRBV5-4; D is unresolved. Deletions cut 3 bases from V and 6 bases from J, with 13 bases between. Germline values: CDR1 SGHNT, CDR2 YYREEE (reference sequence). The CDR3 sequence is 13 residues long. CDR3 amino acids: CASSSSLFCEQYV. The CDR3 bases are TGTGCCAGCAGCTCGAGCCTCTTCTGCGAGCAGTACGTC.

This chain joins TRBV20-1 and TRBJ1-2; D is ambiguous. Germline V gives CDR1 DFQATT, CDR2 SNEGSKA (reference sequence). The CDR3 covers 11 residues. V gave up 7 bases and J gave up 5 bases, with 11 bases separating them. CDR3 residues: CSVSRPYGYTF. As DNA, the CDR3 is TGCAGTGTATCGCGACCTTATGGCTACACCTTC.

This clonotype has only a few counts. The CDR3 DNA reads TGCAGTGCTAGGTCCGACAGGGGTTTCAATCAGCCCCAGCATTTT. It codes for CSARSDRGFNQPQHF. The V call is TRBV20-1, the J call TRBJ1-5; 8 bases fit TRBD1. Germline CDR1 is DFQATT and CDR2 is SNEGSKA (reference sequence). The CDR3 sequence is 15 residues long. The trim removed 3 bases at V and 3 bases at J, leaving 7 bases unmatched.

This clonotype has a handful of counts. The chain is built from TRBV4-1 and TRBJ2-7; TRBD2 matches at 10 bases. Losses at the gene ends were 0 bases for V and 3 bases for J; bases not matched to a gene: 2. Germline CDR1 and CDR2: MGHRA and YSYEKL. The length of the CDR3 is 15 residues. In DNA form, the CDR3 reads TGCGCCAGCAGCCAAGAGCCTAGCGGGGGCTACGAGCAGTACGTC. It encodes CASSQEPSGGYEQYV.

This CDR3 is CASRQVAGNTIYF. CDR3 nucleotides: TGTGCCAGCCGACAGGTTGCTGGAAACACCATATATTTT. V is TRBV12-3 or TRBV12-4 and J is TRBJ1-3; weak D call: TRBD1 (6 bases). V dropped 8 bases and J dropped 2 bases, with 10 bases sitting between them. This CDR3 has 13 residues.

With respect to this clonotype: A much larger clone lies one base from this, so it may be a read error. The chain uses TRBV20-1 and TRBJ2-3; D may be TRBD1 or TRBD2 (5 bases each). The CDR3 runs to 14 residues. Germline V gene data show CDR1 as DFQATT and CDR2 as SNEGSKA (reference sequence). The DNA for the CDR3 is TGCAGTGCTAGAGTCTTCGGGGCACCAGATACGCCGTATTTT. This sequence encodes CSARVFGAPDTPYF.

This sequence joins TRBV7-2 and TRBJ2-3; 8 nucleotides align to TRBD2. CDR1 is SGHTA and CDR2 is FQGNSA in the germline V gene. This CDR3 comprises 15 residues. With V trimmed by 5 bases and J by 2 bases, 6 bases remained unmatched. The CDR3 nucleotides read TGTGCCAGCAGCCCCCGGACTAGCAACACAGATACGCAGTATTTT. Translating it yields CASSPRTSNTDTQYF.

The chain is built from TRBV6-6 and TRBJ1-2, with D unclear. The germline V gene has CDR1 MNHNY and CDR2 SVGAGI (reference sequence). The length of the CDR3 is 12 residues. The V and J ends lost 6 bases and 11 bases respectively, with 16 bases between them. The CDR3 loop reads CASSPKARRYTF. The CDR3, as DNA: TGTGCCAGCAGCCCCAAGGCCCGACGGTACACCTTC.